These 8 T cell receptor beta chains were sequenced from one sample in a study of blood T cell repertoires in COVID-19 (dated by TCRdb to 2018 to 2021). The library was obtained by the immunoSEQ multiplex PCR assay. TCRdb took over this immuneACCESS table, retaining in-frame rearrangements with V and J assigned. Such tables are incomplete; in checked studies, under half of the missing clones stem from an unresolved V gene, and the remainder is unexplained. This sample has roughly 81,000 clones in its table, and about four fifths of those were observed once. 35% to 40% of the sample is in the top ten clones. Sequenced: peripheral blood. Receptors originate from a man older than 75 with active or convalescent COVID-19.

The CDR3 is CASSQAGTDYSGNTIYF. CDR3 coding DNA: TGTGCCAGCAGCCAAGCGGGAACAGACTATTCTGGAAACACCATATATTTT. This rearrangement joins TRBV14 to TRBJ1-3; D gene unclear. CDR1 is SGHDN and CDR2 is FVKESK in the germline V gene. V lost 1 base, J lost 1 base, and 14 bases lay in between. CDR3 size: 17 residues.

This chain joins TRBV25-1 and TRBJ2-1; a possible D gene is TRBD2 (6 bases). The CDR3 covers 15 residues. Germline V gene sequence: CDR1 MGHDK, CDR2 SYGVNS. Trimming removed 7 bases from V and 3 bases from J, with 16 bases in between. The CDR3 DNA is TGTGCCAGCAAAGGAGGGAGTCTCTACTACAATGAGCAGTTCTTC. This sequence encodes CASKGGSLYYNEQFF.

The chain carries TRBV5-1 and TRBJ2-5, with 7 bases fitting TRBD1. CDR1 is SGHRS, CDR2 YFSETQ, per germline. J lost 5 bases, V lost 6 bases, and 4 bases had no gene match. The CDR3 totals 12 residues. The CDR3 nucleotides are TGCGCCAGCACCATCAGGGGGGAGACCCAGTACTTC. This sequence encodes CASTIRGETQYF. The whole variable domain, remainder taken from reference TRBV5-1 and TRBJ2-5, is KAGVTQTPRYLIKTRGQQVTLSCSPISGHRSVSWYQQTPGQGLQFLFEYFSETQRNKGNFPGRFSGRQFSNSRSEMNVSTLELGDSALYLCASTIRGETQYFGPGTRLLVL.

This clone came up once. The chain recombines TRBV2 with TRBJ1-5, with 8 bases matching TRBD1. The germline V gene encodes CDR1 SNHLY and CDR2 FYNNEI. V shed 7 bases and J 7 bases; nucleotides not matched to a gene: 6. This CDR3 is built from 13 residues. CDR3 sequence (DNA): TGTGCCAGCACTGGACAGGGCGGACAGCCCCAGCATTTT. Translated, it gives CASTGQGGQPQHF.

The V call is TRBV7-2, the J call TRBJ1-5; possibly TRBD1 for D (6 bases). The CDR3 totals 16 residues. Trimming removed 5 bases at V and 1 base at J, with 15 bases between. The germline V gene has CDR1 SGHTA and CDR2 FQGNSA. The CDR3 protein is CASSLETGASNQPQHF. The CDR3 region has the DNA TGTGCCAGCAGCCTAGAGACAGGCGCGAGCAATCAGCCCCAGCATTTT.

V usage is TRBV7-6 and J usage is TRBJ2-1; the D gene is possibly TRBD1 (5 bases). The CDR3 loop spans 16 amino acids. Germline lookup yields CDR1 SGHVS and CDR2 FNYEAQ. With 5 bases removed from V and 5 bases from J, the gap between germline ends came to 19 bases. CDR3 sequence (DNA): TGTGCCAGCAGCCCCGGTTGGCTAGGGGCTGACAATGAGCAGTTCTTC. It codes for CASSPGWLGADNEQFF. The whole variable domain, remainder taken from reference TRBV7-6 and TRBJ2-1, is GAGVSQSPRYKVTKRGQDVALRCDPISGHVSLYWYRQALGQGPEFLTYFNYEAQQDKSGLPNDRFSAERPEGSISTLTIQRTEQRDSAMYRCASSPGWLGADNEQFFGPGTRLTVL.

J is TRBJ1-1 and V is TRBV5-1; the D gene is possibly TRBD1 (6 bases). Germline values: CDR1 SGHRS, CDR2 YFSETQ. The ends were cut back, 7 bases at V and 5 bases at J, with 15 bases in the middle. The CDR3 length is 13 residues. The CDR3 DNA is TGCGCCAGCGGGGAGGGGGGCCGTACTGAAGCTTTCTTT. Amino acid sequence: CASGEGGRTEAFF.

The chain links TRBV19 to TRBJ1-5; 8 bases match TRBD1. The CDR3 has 15 residues. Trimming removed 5 bases from V and 4 bases from J; junction bases left unmatched: 7. Germline values: CDR1 LNHDA, CDR2 SQIVND (reference sequence). CDR3 loop: CASSLGTGWNQPQHF. The CDR3 DNA reads TGTGCCAGTAGTCTAGGGACAGGTTGGAATCAGCCCCAGCATTTT.